The rows below give T cell receptor beta chains drawn from one sample of a study of T cells after yellow fever vaccination. MiXCR, run by TCRdb on the 5' RACE reads, gives a single entry per CDR3 protein. Of some 110,000 distinct CDR3 sequences listed, about 6.8% were seen once; the top ten hold roughly 2.8%. The source material was CD4+ T cells sorted from PBMCs, sampled about 49 days after the first yellow fever vaccination. The receptors come from a man aged 18 to 30 who received the YFV17D yellow fever vaccine. The CDR3 runs from the conserved cysteine through the conserved F or W. Each record gives: clone size, V gene, D gene, J gene, CDR3 protein, CDR3 DNA. A D gene is named only where the DNA matches it firmly. Only some rows state a clone size, as once, few, many or a class for expanded clones.

>many|TRBV7-2|.|TRBJ2-3
CASSLVRGPESTDTQYF
TGTGCCAGCAGCTTAGTTAGGGGCCCCGAAAGCACAGATACGCAGTATTTT
>many|TRBV4-3|.|TRBJ2-2
CASSRGADRELFF
TGCGCCAGCAGCCGCGGTGCGGATAGGGAGCTGTTTTTT
>many|TRBV7-2|.|TRBJ1-5
CASSLGAGGAYQPQHF
TGTGCCAGCAGCTTGGGGGCCGGGGGCGCCTATCAGCCCCAGCATTTT
>.|TRBV12-3/TRBV12-4|.|TRBJ2-1
CASSFFGSNNEQFF
TGTGCCAGCAGTTTCTTCGGCAGTAACAATGAGCAGTTCTTC
>many|TRBV3-1|.|TRBJ2-1
CASSQSPSNEQFF
TGTGCCAGCAGCCAATCCCCCTCAAATGAGCAGTTCTTC
>many|TRBV6-2/TRBV6-3|.|TRBJ2-5
CASSYIHTGKKTQYF
TGTGCCAGCAGTTACATTCACACAGGGAAGAAGACCCAGTACTTC
>few|TRBV5-1|.|TRBJ1-2
CASSHLTLDYGYTF
TGCGCCAGCAGCCATCTGACTCTGGACTATGGCTACACCTTC
>many|TRBV20-1|.|TRBJ1-4
CSPRGNLNEKLFF
TGCAGTCCTAGGGGGAACCTCAATGAAAAACTGTTTTTT
>many|TRBV6-2/TRBV6-3|.|TRBJ1-2
CASSYSFGRANYGYTF
TGTGCCAGCAGTTACTCGTTCGGGCGCGCTAACTATGGCTACACCTTC
>many|TRBV7-8|.|TRBJ2-2
CASRKQGSSTGELFF
TGTGCCAGCAGAAAACAGGGATCGAGCACCGGGGAGCTGTTTTTT
>.|TRBV19|.|TRBJ1-5
CASSVDRHNQPQHF
TGTGCCAGTAGTGTGGACAGACACAATCAGCCCCAGCATTTT
>many|TRBV5-1|TRBD1|TRBJ2-6
CASIDRESGANVLTF
TGCGCCAGCATCGACAGGGAGTCTGGGGCCAACGTCCTGACTTTC
>many|TRBV4-3|.|TRBJ2-3
CASSQGQLPDTQYF
TGCGCCAGCAGCCAAGGCCAGCTCCCAGATACGCAGTATTTT
>many|TRBV12-3/TRBV12-4|TRBD1|TRBJ2-1
CASSPDRSYNEQFF
TGTGCCAGCAGTCCGGACAGGTCCTACAATGAGCAGTTCTTC
>.|TRBV6-1|.|TRBJ1-1
CASKENTEAFF
TGTGCCAGCAAGGAGAACACTGAAGCTTTCTTT
>many|TRBV7-6|.|TRBJ1-5
CASSLEAGDQPQHF
TGTGCCAGCAGCTTAGAGGCAGGGGATCAGCCCCAGCATTTT
>.|TRBV7-6|TRBD2|TRBJ2-2
CASSLLGTAGGRTGELFF
TGTGCCAGCAGCTTACTGGGTACAGCGGGGGGCCGGACCGGGGAGCTGTTTTTT
>few|TRBV5-4|TRBD1|TRBJ2-5
CASSLEGAKTQYF
TGTGCCAGCAGCTTGGAGGGGGCCAAGACCCAGTACTTC
>many|TRBV29-1|TRBD1|TRBJ2-5
CSVAGTVQETQYF
TGCAGCGTTGCAGGGACAGTCCAAGAGACCCAGTACTTC
>many|TRBV6-2/TRBV6-3|.|TRBJ1-1
CASSYGGTEAFF
TGTGCCAGCAGTTACGGGGGCACTGAAGCTTTCTTT
>many|TRBV5-1|.|TRBJ1-3
CASSLGYRSSGNTIYF
TGCGCCAGCAGCTTGGGTTACCGGAGCTCTGGAAACACCATATATTTT
>many|TRBV5-1|TRBD2|TRBJ2-2
CASSLGILAGDSTGELFF
TGCGCCAGCAGCTTGGGAATCCTAGCGGGGGACTCCACCGGGGAGCTGTTTTTT
>many|TRBV11-3|TRBD2|TRBJ2-3
CASSSRVGTSGSPDTQYF
TGTGCCAGCAGCTCCCGGGTCGGGACTAGCGGTTCCCCAGATACGCAGTATTTT
>many|TRBV6-2/TRBV6-3|.|TRBJ2-6
CASSYHSSGPGANVLTF
TGTGCCAGCAGTTACCATTCATCCGGGCCCGGGGCCAACGTCCTGACTTTC
>many|TRBV28|.|TRBJ2-3
CASSLWGTDTQYF
TGTGCCAGCAGTTTATGGGGCACAGATACGCAGTATTTT
>many|TRBV5-1|.|TRBJ2-6
CASSTRTEGIQSGANVLTF
TGCGCCAGCAGCACAAGGACCGAGGGGATCCAATCTGGGGCCAACGTCCTGACTTTC